Listed below are T cell receptor beta chains from one sample, sequenced in a study of cytomegalovirus exposure and HLA in healthy donors. Some clones are missing from TCRdb's copy, which holds only in-frame ones; the method was immunoSEQ multiplex PCR. The sample holds around 150,000 clones, 68% seen once. The sequenced sample consisted of PBMCs. The receptors here all came from a man aged 45-65 years in good health and CMV-seronegative. The CDR3 runs from the conserved cysteine through the conserved F or W. A D gene is named only where the DNA matches it firmly. For some rows the clone size is stated as once, few or many, or as a class when expanded; others skip it.

>TRBJ2-3|few|TRBD2|TRBV7-2
CASSPLGLAKADTQYF
TGTGCCAGCAGCCCATTAGGACTAGCGAAGGCAGATACGCAGTATTTT
>TRBJ1-1|.|.|TRBV9
CASSVDERGPSMNTEAFF
TGTGCCAGCAGCGTAGATGAGCGGGGACCGAGCATGAACACTGAAGCTTTCTTT
>TRBJ1-1|few|TRBD1|TRBV12-5
CASGFGTGVSTEAFF
TGTGCTAGTGGTTTTGGGACAGGGGTCTCCACTGAAGCTTTCTTT
>TRBJ1-5|few|TRBD1|TRBV12-5
CASQGVGNQPQHF
TGTGCTAGCCAGGGGGTTGGCAATCAGCCCCAGCATTTT
>TRBJ1-1|.|TRBD1|TRBV10-3
CAISGGQGNTEAFF
TGTGCCATCAGTGGGGGACAGGGGAACACTGAAGCTTTCTTT
>TRBJ2-2|.|.|TRBV6-6
CASSRSYTGELFF
TGTGCCAGCAGCAGATCTTACACCGGGGAGCTGTTTTTT
>TRBJ1-5|.|.|TRBV29-1
CSNRDQPQHF
TGCAGCAACAGGGACCAGCCCCAGCATTTT
>TRBJ2-6|.|.|TRBV6-1
CASSERIPSSGANVLTF
TGTGCCAGCAGTGAGAGGATCCCTAGCTCTGGGGCCAACGTCCTGACTTTC
>TRBJ2-2|.|.|TRBV4-2
CASSQPNSPGELFF
TGTGCCAGCAGCCAGCCGAACTCCCCCGGGGAGCTGTTTTTT
>TRBJ1-2|.|.|TRBV5-4
CASSLARSYGYTF
TGTGCCAGCAGCTTGGCCCGGTCCTATGGCTACACCTTC
>TRBJ2-7|few|.|TRBV4-3
CASSQEGSGLEQYF
TGCGCCAGCAGCCAAGAGGGGAGCGGCTTGGAGCAGTACTTC
>TRBJ2-2|.|TRBD2|TRBV6-4
CASSGSGVSNTGELFF
TGTGCCAGCAGTGGAAGCGGGGTGTCGAACACCGGGGAGCTGTTTTTT
>TRBJ1-1|once|.|TRBV2
CASGGIRPMNTEAFF
TGTGCCAGCGGAGGCATCAGGCCTATGAACACTGAAGCTTTCTTT
>TRBJ2-3|.|TRBD2|TRBV11-2
CASSLAGLAPDTQYF
TGTGCCAGCAGCTTAGCGGGACTAGCCCCAGATACGCAGTATTTT
>TRBJ2-7|.|TRBD1|TRBV10-3
CAIMEDRGLKEQYF
TGTGCCATCATGGAGGACAGGGGCCTCAAGGAGCAGTACTTC
>TRBJ1-1|.|.|TRBV6-1
CATKGVLWTEAFF
TGTGCCACCAAGGGGGTTCTGTGGACTGAAGCTTTCTTT
>TRBJ2-2|.|TRBD1|TRBV9
CASSSTGTGRLLGELFF
TGTGCCAGCAGCTCCACGGGGACAGGGAGGCTTCTCGGGGAGCTGTTTTTT
>TRBJ1-4|.|TRBD1|TRBV29-1
CSVEQGADEKLFF
TGCAGCGTAGAACAGGGGGCAGATGAAAAACTGTTTTTT
>TRBJ2-2|once|TRBD1|TRBV5-1
CASSWDRANTGELFF
TGCGCCAGCAGCTGGGACAGGGCGAACACCGGGGAGCTGTTTTTT
>TRBJ1-5|.|.|TRBV6-6
CASNRGQPQHF
TGTGCCAGTAATAGGGGCCAGCCCCAGCATTTT
>TRBJ2-1|.|.|TRBV18
CASSPGSSYNEQFF
TGTGCCAGCTCACCAGGGAGCTCCTACAATGAGCAGTTCTTC
>TRBJ2-7|.|TRBD1|TRBV2
CASSLIQGVSYEQYF
TGTGCCAGCAGCCTTATTCAGGGGGTCTCCTACGAGCAGTACTTC
>TRBJ1-1|few|TRBD1|TRBV5-4
CASSGNRGRNTEAFF
TGTGCCAGCAGCGGAAACAGGGGACGCAACACTGAAGCTTTCTTT